The next 22 T cell receptor beta chains were all read from a single sample in a study of blood T cell repertoires in COVID-19. Profiling relied on immunoSEQ multiplex PCR, and the TCRdb table lists in-frame clones only, not all of them. The data hold approximately 350,000 clones, with about 90% observed a single time. Sequenced input: PBMCs or T cells enriched from blood (not recorded which). These receptor sequences come from a woman younger than 45 who had recovered from COVID-19.

The gene calls are TRBV5-1 and TRBJ2-5; 9 nucleotides align to TRBD2. The V gene's germline CDR1 is SGHRS and CDR2 YFSETQ. The CDR3 consists of 17 residues. Trimming took 1 base from V and 0 from J; bases not matched to a gene: 7. CDR3 in DNA: TGCGCCAGCAGCTTGTATGGGACTAGCCTCTACCAAGAGACCCAGTACTTC. It specifies CASSLYGTSLYQETQYF. Combining the CDR3 with reference TRBV5-1 and TRBJ2-5 gives the whole variable domain KAGVTQTPRYLIKTRGQQVTLSCSPISGHRSVSWYQQTPGQGLQFLFEYFSETQRNKGNFPGRFSGRQFSNSRSEMNVSTLELGDSALYLCASSLYGTSLYQETQYFGPGTRLLVL.

This chain joins TRBV3-1 (or the pseudogene TRBV3-2) and TRBJ1-1, with D perhaps matching TRBD1 (5 bases). V dropped 5 bases and J dropped 0 bases, with 13 bases sitting between them. The CDR3 spans 15 residues. Per the germline V gene, CDR1 is LGHDT and CDR2 is YNNKEL (reference sequence). DNA of the CDR3: TGTGCCAGCAGCTCCGCAGGGTCCATGAACACTGAAGCTTTCTTT. Translating it yields CASSSAGSMNTEAFF.

J is TRBJ2-7 and V is TRBV5-4; TRBD2 agrees at 7 bases. The CDR3 extends over 16 amino acids. The germline V gene encodes CDR1 SGHNT and CDR2 YYREEE (reference sequence). V trimming: 4 bases; J trimming: 7 bases; junction bases outside the gene matches: 17. Here the CDR3 reads CASSLMGGRAAWEQYF. Here the CDR3 DNA reads TGTGCCAGCAGCCTCATGGGGGGGAGGGCCGCGTGGGAGCAGTACTTC.

The chain employs TRBV14 and TRBJ1-5; possible D gene TRBD1, 6 bases. From germline, CDR1 is SGHDN and CDR2 FVKESK. The CDR3 is 16 residues long. V shed 8 bases and J shed 8 bases, with 25 bases lying between them. The CDR3 nucleotides read TGTGCCAGCCAGCTGAGAAACAGGGTCCTGTGGAAGCCCCAGCATTTT. It yields the protein CASQLRNRVLWKPQHF.

The chain combines TRBV2 with TRBJ2-7; the match to TRBD2 covers 10 bases. There are 15 residues in the CDR3. Per germline, CDR1 SNHLY and CDR2 FYNNEI. V lost 6 bases to trimming and J lost 3 bases; unmatched junction nucleotides: 8. The CDR3 reads CASSASGRGVYEQYF. As DNA, the CDR3 is TGTGCCAGCAGCGCTAGCGGGAGAGGGGTCTACGAGCAGTACTTC.

The V call is TRBV30, the J call TRBJ1-5; possibly TRBD1 for D (5 bases). Germline lookup yields CDR1 GTSNPN and CDR2 SVGIG (reference sequence). V was cut by 1 base and J by 2 bases, with 9 bases left in between. This CDR3 is built from 14 residues. CDR3 coding DNA: TGTGCCTGGAGTGCAGGGATGGGCAATCAGCCCCAGCATTTT. Translated, it gives CAWSAGMGNQPQHF.

Only a few counts were recorded for this clone. The chain has TRBV11-3 and TRBJ2-1; D is possibly TRBD2 (6 bases). Between the trimmed V and J ends, which lost 0 bases and 4 bases, there was a span of 13 bases. This CDR3 has 16 residues. Germline lookup yields CDR1 SGHNT and CDR2 YENEEA. CDR3 DNA: TGTGCCAGCAGCTTAGAGGCGGTAGCGGCATACAATGAGCAGTTCTTC. Protein: CASSLEAVAAYNEQFF.

Note on this clone: This specimen includes other DNA sequences encoding the same CDR3. This rearrangement joins TRBV9 to TRBJ1-4; D remains unclear. The CDR3 spans 14 residues. CDR1 is SGDLS and CDR2 is YYNGEE in the germline V gene. Trimming shortened V by 4 bases and J by 2 bases, and 9 bases separated the two germline ends. The CDR3 DNA follows: TGTGCCAGCAGCCCCGGGTCCACTAATGAAAAACTGTTTTTT. Translation: CASSPGSTNEKLFF.

V usage is TRBV5-1 and J usage is TRBJ2-1; 7 bases align to TRBD2. The J segment lost 8 bases and the V segment lost 4 bases, leaving 9 bases of the junction unmatched. The CDR3 is made up of 14 amino acids. The germline CDR1 and CDR2 sequences are SGHRS and YFSETQ. The CDR3, as DNA: TGCGCCAGCAGCCAAGCGGGATCCGGGGATGAGCAGTTCTTC. Protein: CASSQAGSGDEQFF.

V and J are TRBV3-1 (or the pseudogene TRBV3-2) and TRBJ1-1; D possibly corresponds to TRBD1 (5 bases). Germline V gene lookup returns CDR1 LGHDT and CDR2 YNNKEL (reference sequence). This CDR3 is built from 13 residues. The V end lost 3 bases, the J end lost 2 bases, and 7 bases lay between the germline ends. This CDR3 is CASSQDINTEAFF. The CDR3 DNA reads TGTGCCAGCAGCCAGGACATCAACACTGAAGCTTTCTTT.

The chain is built from TRBV10-1 and TRBJ2-3, with D perhaps matching TRBD1 (6 bases). Trimming took 5 bases from V and 2 from J, leaving 8 bases between them. CDR1 and CDR2 from the germline V gene are WNHNN and SYGVQD (reference sequence). The CDR3 has 13 residues. This CDR3 reads CASSRDNTDTQYF. CDR3 bases: TGCGCCAGCAGTAGGGACAACACAGATACGCAGTATTTT.

The chain couples TRBV10-3 to TRBJ2-1; a weak D match, TRBD1 (5 bases). The V end lost 4 bases, the J end lost 3 bases, and 10 bases lay between the germline ends. Germline CDR1 reads ENHRY; CDR2 reads SYGVKD. The CDR3 is 14 residues long. CDR3 residues: CAISVGRDYNEQFF. CDR3 DNA: TGTGCCATCAGTGTGGGCAGGGACTACAATGAGCAGTTCTTC.

The rearrangement joins TRBV19 to TRBJ1-3, with D perhaps matching TRBD1 (6 bases). Germline loops: CDR1 LNHDA, CDR2 SQIVND (reference sequence). V was pared by 3 bases and J by 3 bases, with 9 bases between. The CDR3 has 14 amino acids. Written as DNA, the CDR3 is TGTGCCAGTAGTATCCCAGGGGTTGGAAACACCATATATTTT. Translating it yields CASSIPGVGNTIYF.

This chain joins TRBV10-3 and TRBJ2-7; D is unresolved. This CDR3 has 13 amino acids. From germline, CDR1 is ENHRY and CDR2 SYGVKD. V was trimmed by 4 bases and J by 0 bases, leaving 7 bases between them. The CDR3 loop reads CAISASPSYEQYF. CDR3 sequence (DNA): TGTGCCATCAGTGCAAGCCCCTCCTACGAGCAGTACTTC.

The chain carries TRBV7-2 and TRBJ2-1; 8 bases map to TRBD2. Trimming removed 5 bases from V and 16 bases from J; junction bases left unmatched: 13. Germline CDR1 is SGHTA and CDR2 is FQGNSA. The CDR3 is 13 amino acids. CDR3 amino acids: CASSPGGEKRGFF. For the CDR3, the DNA is TGTGCCAGCAGCCCGGGGGGGGAGAAGAGGGGATTCTTC.

J is TRBJ1-6 and V is TRBV10-3; weak D call: TRBD1 (6 bases). CDR3 length: 14 residues. CDR1 and CDR2 (germline): ENHRY, SYGVKD. V shed 6 bases and J shed 5 bases, with 11 bases lying between them. CDR3 residues: CAIRNREDNSPLHF. The CDR3 bases are TGTGCCATCAGAAACAGGGAAGATAATTCACCCCTCCACTTT.

V is TRBV20-1 and J is TRBJ2-2, with a weak D call TRBD2 (5 bases). This CDR3 contains 14 residues. Trimming pared 3 bases from V and 0 bases from J, leaving 8 bases between. Germline V gene sequence: CDR1 DFQATT, CDR2 SNEGSKA (reference sequence). As DNA, the CDR3 is TGCAGTGCTAGTGAGGGAGCGAACACCGGGGAGCTGTTTTTT. Protein product: CSASEGANTGELFF.

This clone came up a few times. J is TRBJ2-1 and V is TRBV2, with TRBD2 matching over 10 bases. This CDR3 is 15 amino acids long. From germline, CDR1 is SNHLY and CDR2 FYNNEI. V was clipped by 5 bases and J by 0 bases; unmatched bases: 1. The DNA of the CDR3 is TGTGCCAGCAGTCCTAGCGGGAGCTCCTACAATGAGCAGTTCTTC. Protein: CASSPSGSSYNEQFF.

This clone was recorded once. The chain carries TRBV28 and TRBJ2-5, with TRBD2 identical over 8 bases. The CDR3 is made up of 13 amino acids. The germline V gene has CDR1 MDHEN and CDR2 SYDVKM. V shed 11 bases, J shed 1 base, and the junction held 6 bases outside the gene matches. CDR3 sequence: CAENGRGQETQYF. For the CDR3, the DNA is TGTGCCGAGAACGGGAGGGGCCAAGAGACCCAGTACTTC.

This clone showed up just once. This rearrangement joins TRBV5-1 to TRBJ2-5, with 8 bases lining up with TRBD2. Germline V gene data show CDR1 as SGHRS and CDR2 as YFSETQ. V trimming: 4 bases; J trimming: 5 bases; junction bases outside the gene matches: 13. This CDR3 has 16 residues. CDR3 DNA sequence: TGCGCCAGCAGCCGTTCCTCCGCGGGAGGCAGGGAGACCCAGTACTTC. Its protein product is CASSRSSAGGRETQYF.

This clone appeared a single time. The V gene is TRBV18, the J gene TRBJ2-5; 12 bases fit TRBD2. The length of the CDR3 is 15 residues. Germline CDR1 and CDR2: KGHSH and LQKENI. The trim removed 1 base at V and 5 bases at J, leaving 2 bases unmatched. CDR3 protein: CASSPLGTSGETQYF. Here the CDR3 DNA reads TGTGCCAGCTCACCACTTGGGACTAGCGGGGAGACCCAGTACTTC.

This clone was seen more than once but under ten times. This sample includes further DNA sequences coding for the same CDR3. This rearrangement joins TRBV28 to TRBJ1-1; D is uncertain. Trimming removed 3 bases at V and 3 bases at J, with 5 bases between. The CDR3 is 12 amino acids. The germline CDR1 and CDR2 sequences are MDHEN and SYDVKM. The CDR3 reads CASSFSDTEAFF. CDR3 coding DNA: TGTGCCAGCAGTTTTTCGGACACTGAAGCTTTCTTT.